A single sample is the source of the 17 T cell receptor beta chains below, sequenced in a study of T cell repertoires in cytomegalovirus infection. Using its own MiXCR run on the reads, TCRdb lists one record per CDR3 protein. The sample includes about 280,000 distinct CDR3 sequences, approximately 22% of them seen just once. For these TCRs, the target antigens are not known. The sample here was cultured PBMCs, taken from culture after CMV antigen stimulation. The source of these receptors is a human donor in good health (CMV status not recorded). Some clones in this sample may be carry-over from other donors' samples.

This clonotype has only a few counts. The genes are TRBV7-2 and TRBJ1-5; D is perhaps TRBD1 (5 bases). Germline CDR1 SGHTA, CDR2 FQGNSA. The CDR3 totals 13 residues. The V end was cut by 0 bases, the J end by 7 bases, with 7 bases between. CDR3 DNA: TGTGCCAGCAGCTTAGCGGGGCCCCAGCCCCAGCATTTT. It yields the protein CASSLAGPQPQHF.

J is TRBJ2-7 and V is TRBV7-3; 11 positions agree with TRBD2. Trimming at V came to 5 bases and at J to 7 bases, leaving 7 bases not matched to a gene. The CDR3 contains 14 residues. The germline V gene encodes CDR1 SGHTA and CDR2 FQGTGA. Here the CDR3 reads CASSVTSGDLEQYF. CDR3 nucleotide sequence: TGTGCCAGCAGCGTGACTAGCGGGGACCTGGAGCAGTACTTC.

The chain recombines TRBV4-3 with TRBJ2-1; D ambiguous. Germline-derived CDR1 and CDR2 are LGHNA and YSLEER. This CDR3 region has 14 residues. V was pared by 0 bases and J by 3 bases, with 6 bases between. The CDR3 loop is CASSQDAYYNEQFF. CDR3 nucleotide sequence: TGCGCCAGCAGCCAAGACGCCTACTACAATGAGCAGTTCTTC.

The chain is built from TRBV27 and TRBJ2-7; 8 positions agree with TRBD1. The junction had 6 bases not matched to a gene; V was cut back by 6 bases and J by 2 bases. There are 14 residues in the CDR3. The germline CDR1 and CDR2 sequences are MNHEY and SMNVEV (reference sequence). CDR3 amino acids: CASSNSGQAYEQYV. CDR3 sequence (DNA): TGTGCCAGCAGCAATTCGGGACAGGCCTACGAGCAGTACGTC.

This clonotype occurred many times. The chain couples TRBV10-3 to TRBJ2-7; no clear D gene. Germline V gene lookup returns CDR1 ENHRY and CDR2 SYGVKD. There are 13 residues in the CDR3. V was trimmed by 10 bases and J by 4 bases, leaving 17 bases between them. CDR3 DNA: TGTGCCAGTCAAGTTGGGCCTATGTACGAGCAGTACGTC. As protein: CASQVGPMYEQYV.

The chain uses TRBV28 and TRBJ1-2; tentative D call: TRBD1 (5 bases). V lost 6 bases and J lost 3, with 17 bases in between. Germline V gene data show CDR1 as MDHEN and CDR2 as SYDVKM. This CDR3 has 15 residues. The CDR3 here is CASRNRQLEHYGYTF. The CDR3 DNA follows: TGTGCCAGCAGAAACAGACAGTTGGAGCACTATGGCTACACCTTC.

In its sample, this clonotype was seen many times. V gene TRBV6-2 or TRBV6-3 combines with J gene TRBJ1-2; D is possibly TRBD1 (6 bases). Germline CDR1 MNHEY, CDR2 SVGEGT. There are 17 residues in the CDR3. V gave up 2 bases and J gave up 7 bases, with 23 bases separating them. CDR3 residues: CASSYRPVGTIIGGYTF. As DNA, the CDR3 is TGTGCCAGCAGTTACAGACCCGTCGGGACAATCATCGGTGGCTACACCTTC.

This clonotype came up many times. The chain is built from TRBV7-2 and TRBJ2-3, with TRBD2 matching 8 bases. CDR1 and CDR2 from the germline V gene are SGHTA and FQGNSA. The V segment lost 5 bases and the J segment 5 bases; nucleotides outside the gene matches: 12. This CDR3 comprises 16 residues. CDR3 sequence: CASSTGLAGGLDTQYF. CDR3 in DNA: TGTGCCAGCAGCACGGGCCTAGCGGGCGGGCTAGATACGCAGTATTTT.

V gene TRBV7-6 combines with J gene TRBJ2-2; no definite D call. Germline assignment: CDR1 SGHVS and CDR2 FNYEAQ. Trimming stripped 5 bases from V and 6 bases from J, with 10 bases between. The CDR3 is 13 amino acids. The CDR3 protein is CASSPTVAGELFF. The CDR3 DNA sequence: TGTGCCAGCAGCCCGACCGTAGCCGGGGAGCTGTTTTTT.

This clonotype was found a few times. The chain joins TRBV20-1 to TRBJ2-5; 10 bases agree with TRBD2. Germline CDR1 is DFQATT and CDR2 is SNEGSKA (reference sequence). J was trimmed by 1 base and V by 3 bases; bases with no gene match: 5. This CDR3 has 15 amino acids. Here the CDR3 DNA reads TGCAGTGCTAGCTCGGCTAGCGGGAGCCAAGAGACCCAGTACTTC. This codes for CSASSASGSQETQYF.

The chain carries TRBV11-2 and TRBJ2-5; TRBD1 might be the D (5 bases). V shed 4 bases and J shed 3 bases, with 18 bases lying between them. CDR3 length: 16 amino acids. CDR1 and CDR2 (germline): SGHAT, FQNNGV. The CDR3 sequence is CASSSSSGRTKETQYF. The CDR3 bases are TGTGCCAGCAGCTCCTCCTCCGGTCGGACAAAAGAGACCCAGTACTTC. Filled out from reference TRBV11-2 and TRBJ2-5, the complete variable domain reads EAGVAQSPRYKIIEKRQSVAFWCNPISGHATLYWYQQILGQGPKLLIQFQNNGVVDDSQLPKDRFSAERLKGVDSTLKIQPAKLEDSAVYLCASSSSSGRTKETQYFGPGTRLLVL.

The sample holds many counts of this clonotype. This chain connects TRBV7-2 to TRBJ1-1; D remains ambiguous. Germline lookup yields CDR1 SGHTA and CDR2 FQGNSA. This CDR3 has 18 residues. Trimming took off 1 base at V and 5 bases at J, with 23 bases between the two ends. In DNA, the CDR3 is TGTGCCAGCAGCTTAGTGTGGACCCCCGGCAGCCCGGGGACTGAAGCTTTCTTT. It is translated as CASSLVWTPGSPGTEAFF.

This clonotype was picked up many times. The V gene is TRBV20-1, the J gene TRBJ2-5; D gene ambiguous. V was pared by 5 bases and J by 5 bases, with 9 bases between. The germline V gene has CDR1 DFQATT and CDR2 SNEGSKA (reference sequence). The CDR3 is made up of 11 amino acids. CDR3 nucleotides: TGCAGTGCTGACGATGCGGAGACCCAGTACTTC. Its protein is CSADDAETQYF.

This chain connects TRBV12-3 or TRBV12-4 to TRBJ2-7; perhaps TRBD1 as D (6 bases). The CDR3 contains 14 residues. V lost 5 bases and J 1 base, leaving 12 bases between the germline ends. CDR3 protein: CASSQTTGSYEQYV. As DNA, the CDR3 is TGTGCCAGCAGTCAGACGACAGGTTCCTACGAGCAGTACGTC.

V and J are TRBV27 and TRBJ2-5; either TRBD1 or TRBD2 may fit D (6 bases each). Germline V gives CDR1 MNHEY, CDR2 SMNVEV (reference sequence). The CDR3 runs to 16 residues. Between the trimmed V and J ends, which lost 1 base and 5 bases, there was a span of 17 bases. CDR3 region: CASSLLYGGGSETQYF. Here the CDR3 DNA reads TGTGCCAGCAGTTTATTGTACGGGGGCGGTTCGGAGACCCAGTACTTC.

The V gene is TRBV6-2 or TRBV6-3, the J gene TRBJ2-3; 8 nucleotides agree with TRBD2. Trimming took 1 base from V and 6 from J; bases not matched to a gene: 12. The germline gives CDR1 MNHEY, CDR2 SVGEGT. The CDR3 is made up of 17 amino acids. CDR3 DNA sequence: TGTGCCAGCAGTTACTTCACTAGCGGAACAAATGCGGATACGCAGTATTTT. Its protein product is CASSYFTSGTNADTQYF.

This chain links TRBV7-9 with TRBJ2-7; 7 bases align to TRBD2. This CDR3 spans 15 amino acids. J was trimmed by 0 bases and V by 5 bases; bases with no gene match: 7. Germline CDR1 and CDR2: SEHNR and FQNEAQ (reference sequence). The CDR3 DNA reads TGTGCCAGCAGCAGTTCTAGCGGTGGCTCCTACGAGCAGTACGTC. It codes for CASSSSSGGSYEQYV.